Sequencing of this TCR beta chain was carried out in a study of T cells expressing NK-cell markers. Study as a whole: Sorted T-cell subsets CD3+CD56+NKG2C+, CD3+CD56+NKG2C- and CD3+CD56-NKG2C+ were TCR beta-sequenced. One of the eight sequenced donors was seronegative, whereas the other seven were HCMV-seropositive.

Study-level points and caveats: Dominance of the CD3+CD56-NKG2C+ fraction by these clonotypes also held in a handful of donors.

Concerning this clonotype: Its antigen is currently unknown.

One entry per CDR3 protein, without DNA, is what TCRdb gives after re-calling the 5' RACE reads. The listing records some 120,000 distinct CDR3 sequences. This clonotype originated in a woman aged 18 to 75 in good health. Sequenced input: blood T cells: a sorted CD56 or NKG2C T cell subset, CD4+ or CD8+ T cells, or bulk PBMC T cells (not recorded which).

The CDR3 region is CASSWTGATNEQYF. The chain carries TRBV7-3 and TRBJ2-7. CDR1 and CDR2 from the germline V gene are SGHTA and FQGTGA. CDR3 size: 14 residues.